One and the same sample provided the 31 T cell receptor beta chains below, sequenced in a study of CD8+CD57+ T cells in acquired aplastic anemia. Profiles of TCR beta VDJ and CDR3 were generated from a genomic DNA template. From the reads, TCRdb called clonotypes with MiXCR, one entry per CDR3 protein. The table includes 350,000 to 450,000 distinct CDR3 sequences, just under 70% detected once. Sequenced input: sorted CD4+, CD8+, or CD8+CD57+ T cells (not recorded which) from PBMCs. These receptor sequences come from a human donor in good health, serving as a control.

This clonotype was counted once. The chain is built from TRBV5-6 and TRBJ1-5, with TRBD1 identical over 10 bases. Unmatched junction bases numbered 10, after V lost 2 bases and J lost 5 bases. There are 17 residues in the CDR3. Germline lookup yields CDR1 SGHDT and CDR2 YYEEEE. The CDR3 loop reads CASSFEARTGGDQPQHF. CDR3 nucleotide sequence: TGTGCCAGCAGCTTTGAGGCGAGGACAGGGGGAGATCAGCCCCAGCATTTT.

The chain is built from TRBV9 and TRBJ1-2; TRBD1 aligns across 7 bases. Germline-derived CDR1 and CDR2 are SGDLS and YYNGEE. The CDR3 length is 15 residues. V gave up 2 bases and J gave up 2 bases; unmatched junction bases: 6. The CDR3, as DNA: TGTGCCAGCAGCGTGGGGACAGCCTTAAACTATGGCTACACCTTC. Residues: CASSVGTALNYGYTF.

A remark on this clonotype: This likely comes from a read error, as the CDR3 has no conserved phenylalanine or tryptophan at its end. No DNA is shown, since the ends of the CDR3 on it are uncertain; the CDR3 is the one TCRdb lists. This chain links TRBV2 with TRBJ2-5; TRBD1 reflects the table's D call only, with no check against the DNA. The CDR3 totals 13 residues, both ends included. Germline V gene sequence: CDR1 SNHLY, CDR2 FYNNEI. CDR3 sequence: CASSFDSGKTFGS.

This chain uses TRBV11-2 with TRBJ2-3; D unresolved. Trimming stripped 5 bases from V and 5 bases from J, with 8 bases between. The germline CDR1 and CDR2 sequences are SGHAT and FQNNGV. The CDR3 has 12 amino acids. The CDR3 DNA reads as TGTGCCAGCAGCCGTAACGGAGATACGCAGTATTTT. This encodes CASSRNGDTQYF.

The table lists this clonotype with many counts. The chain has TRBV11-1 and TRBJ2-1, with D possibly matching TRBD1 (5 bases). The germline CDR1 and CDR2 sequences are SGHAT and FQDESV (reference sequence). V was pared by 2 bases and J by 0 bases, with 8 bases between. The CDR3 spans 15 residues. The CDR3 protein is CASSLSRDSYNEQFF. Here the CDR3 DNA reads TGTGCCAGCAGCTTATCCAGGGACTCCTACAATGAGCAGTTCTTC.

The chain recombines TRBV2 with TRBJ2-2; D perhaps matches TRBD2 (6 bases). V gave up 6 bases and J gave up 17 bases, with 31 bases separating them. The germline V gene has CDR1 SNHLY and CDR2 FYNNEI. The CDR3 contains 16 residues. CDR3 nucleotides: TGTGCCAGCAGAACCTGGGGAGGCTGCAATCACGGGCAGCATTTTTTT. Translated, it gives CASRTWGGCNHGQHFF.

As regards this clonotype: The junction departs from the called germline gene at one end, perhaps through a read error. The chain recombines TRBV7-9 with TRBJ1-6; no reliable D call. Looked up from germline, CDR1 is SEHNR and CDR2 is FQNEAQ (reference sequence). This CDR3 has 14 amino acids. This CDR3 reads CASRQYDGNSPLHF. The CDR3 DNA sequence: TGTGCCAGCAGGCAATACGACGGTAATTCCCCCCTCCACTTT.

This chain uses TRBV7-8 with TRBJ2-1; 13 bases are shared with TRBD2. Losses at the gene ends were 7 bases for V and 13 bases for J; bases not matched to a gene: 16. The CDR3 extends over 16 amino acids. Germline V gene lookup returns CDR1 SGHVS and CDR2 FQNEAQ. The CDR3 sequence is CASTGLAGSGANVQFF. Here the CDR3 DNA reads TGTGCCAGCACGGGACTAGCGGGATCTGGGGCCAACGTCCAGTTCTTC.

This clonotype was found once. This chain connects TRBV9 to TRBJ1-6; possible D gene TRBD1, 6 bases. Germline-derived CDR1 and CDR2 are SGDLS and YYNGEE. The CDR3 extends over 15 amino acids. The germline V and J ends were trimmed by 4 bases and 11 bases, with 19 bases remaining between them. CDR3 protein: CASSTDQGRWAPLHF. The CDR3 DNA reads as TGTGCCAGCAGCACGGACCAGGGGCGATGGGCACCCCTCCACTTT.

At least ten counts were recorded for this clonotype. V and J are TRBV12-3 or TRBV12-4 and TRBJ2-7; 11 nucleotides line up with TRBD2. There are 15 residues in the CDR3. V lost 5 bases and J lost 4; bases outside the gene matches: 7. This CDR3 is CASSLSGGALYEQYF. The CDR3 nucleotides are TGTGCCAGCAGTCTTAGCGGGGGGGCCCTGTACGAGCAGTACTTC.

This clonotype was recorded many times. The rearrangement links TRBV5-8 to TRBJ2-7; TRBD2 matches at 13 bases. V lost 0 bases, J lost 0 bases, and 6 bases stayed unmatched. CDR1 is SGHTS and CDR2 is YDEGEE in the germline V gene. There are 18 residues in the CDR3. CDR3 region: CASSLAGTSGMSSYEQYF. In nucleotides, the CDR3 is TGTGCCAGCAGCTTGGCCGGGACTAGCGGGATGAGCTCCTACGAGCAGTACTTC.

This clonotype was found many times. This chain links TRBV20-1 with TRBJ1-5; D is perhaps TRBD1 (6 bases). V dropped 2 bases and J dropped 5 bases, with 16 bases sitting between them. Germline V gives CDR1 DFQATT, CDR2 SNEGSKA (reference sequence). The CDR3 covers 15 residues. The DNA of the CDR3 is TGCAGTGCTAGAAGGACAGCGGTTGAGGATCAGCCCCAGCATTTT. Translation: CSARRTAVEDQPQHF.

About this clonotype: The junction differs from germline at one of its ends, possibly a read error. CDR3 nucleotide sequence: TGTGCCAGCAGTGCAGGGAAGGGGTACTACTATGAGCAGTTCTTC. Amino acid sequence: CASSAGKGYYYEQFF. This chain uses TRBV24-1 with TRBJ2-1; a possible D gene is TRBD1 (5 bases). This CDR3 comprises 15 residues. The germline V gene encodes CDR1 KGHDR and CDR2 SFDVKD.

The V and J genes are TRBV6-1 and TRBJ1-1; TRBD1 might be the D (6 bases). With 6 bases removed from V and 6 bases from J, the gap between germline ends came to 14 bases. This CDR3 spans 13 amino acids. The V gene's germline CDR1 is MNHNS and CDR2 SASEGT. CDR3 nucleotide sequence: TGTGCCAGCAGCCGACAGGCAGTCTCTGAAGCTTTCTTT. As protein: CASSRQAVSEAFF.

The chain recombines TRBV10-3 with TRBJ1-4; D is undetermined. Trimming removed 7 bases at V and 0 bases at J, with 6 bases between. The germline V gene has CDR1 ENHRY and CDR2 SYGVKD. This CDR3 is built from 13 residues. The CDR3 coding sequence is TGTGCCATCACCGCTGCAACTAATGAAAAACTGTTTTTT. Encoded protein: CAITAATNEKLFF.

The chain couples TRBV2 to TRBJ2-5; D is ambiguous. The CDR3 sequence is 13 residues long. Trimming left V 1 base short and J 3 bases short, with 6 bases between. Germline CDR1 reads SNHLY; CDR2 reads FYNNEI. DNA of the CDR3: TGTGCCAGCAGTGAAGAAGAGGAAGAGACCCAGTACTTC. Translation gives CASSEEEEETQYF.

The V call is TRBV29-1, the J call TRBJ2-3, with 7 bases fitting TRBD2. The germline CDR1 and CDR2 sequences are SQVTM and ANQGSEA. CDR3 size: 17 residues. V dropped 3 bases and J dropped 2; count of bases not matched to a gene: 14. CDR3 amino acids: CSVEGLAASGNTDTQYF. The CDR3 region has the DNA TGCAGCGTTGAGGGGCTAGCGGCTAGCGGAAACACAGATACGCAGTATTTT.

This clonotype was recorded many times. As DNA, the CDR3 is TGTGCCAGTAGTAAGGGGACAGGGGACAATGAGCAGTTCTTC. Amino acid sequence: CASSKGTGDNEQFF. The gene calls are TRBV19 and TRBJ2-1, with 10 bases fitting TRBD1. The CDR3 covers 14 residues. V was clipped by 4 bases and J by 5 bases; unmatched bases: 2. Germline lookup yields CDR1 LNHDA and CDR2 SQIVND (reference sequence).

This rearrangement joins TRBV19 to TRBJ1-5; no firm D call. The V gene's germline CDR1 is LNHDA and CDR2 SQIVND (reference sequence). The CDR3 loop spans 14 amino acids. Trimming pared 9 bases from V and 3 bases from J, leaving 15 bases between. DNA of the CDR3: TGTGCCAGCAGTTTAGAACGGCTCAATCAGCCCCAGCATTTT. It is translated as CASSLERLNQPQHF.

On this clonotype itself: This CDR3 fails to terminate in the conserved phenylalanine or tryptophan, so it likely reflects a read error. The limits of the CDR3 on the DNA are not certain, so only TCRdb's listed CDR3 is given. The CDR3 here is CASRGTGKSILAQAPG. V and J are TRBV2 and TRBJ1-6; TRBD1 reflects the table's D call only, with no check against the DNA. The CDR3 numbers 16 amino acids, ends counted. Germline-derived CDR1 and CDR2 are SNHLY and FYNNEI.

This clonotype was recorded many times. The rearrangement links TRBV12-5 to TRBJ1-1; D remains unclear. Germline CDR1 is LGHNT and CDR2 is FRNRAP. V dropped 5 bases and J dropped 0 bases, with 7 bases sitting between them. The CDR3 totals 13 residues. Written as DNA, the CDR3 is TGTGCTAGTGGTCTATCGGTGAACACTGAAGCTTTCTTT. This gives the protein CASGLSVNTEAFF.

For this clonotype: A read error may produce the germline difference seen at one junction end. The chain links TRBV14 to TRBJ2-5; D is perhaps TRBD1 (5 bases). The CDR3 length is 14 residues. CDR1 is SGHDN and CDR2 is FVKESK in the germline V gene. This chain's CDR3 is CASSLMPTAETKNF. In DNA form, the CDR3 reads TGTGCCAGCAGCCTGATGCCGACAGCCGAGACAAAGAACTTC.

J is TRBJ2-2 and V is TRBV14; the D gene is possibly TRBD1 (6 bases). This CDR3 has 16 amino acids. Germline V lookup: CDR1 SGHDN, CDR2 FVKESK. Trimming took off 4 bases at V and 4 bases at J, with 16 bases between the two ends. CDR3 nucleotides: TGTGCCAGCAGCCCAGAGACAGGAGTACGCACCGGGGAGCTGTTTTTT. This encodes CASSPETGVRTGELFF.

This clonotype was picked up a small number of times. Being one base from a much bigger clone, this may be a read error. This CDR3 is missing its conserved last phenylalanine or tryptophan, likely due to a read error. The rearrangement links TRBV6-1 to TRBJ1-1; D is undetermined. CDR3 size: 14 residues. Trimming left V 7 bases short and J 2 bases short, with 14 bases between. Per germline, CDR1 MNHNS and CDR2 SASEGT. In DNA, the CDR3 is TGTGCCAGCATTGCGGGTGCGCTAAACACTGAAGCTTTCCTT. Translated: CASIAGALNTEAFL.

Points on this clonotype: Mismatch with germline at one junction end may stem from a read error. The V gene is TRBV2, the J gene TRBJ1-1; 8 nucleotides agree with TRBD1. The V gene's germline CDR1 is SNHLY and CDR2 FYNNEI. This CDR3 contains 14 residues. The CDR3 here is CASSQPDRGTGAFF. Written as DNA, the CDR3 is TGCGCCAGCAGCCAACCAGACAGGGGCACTGGAGCTTTCTTT.

This sequence joins TRBV5-1 and TRBJ2-7, with 8 bases lining up with TRBD1. Trimming removed 4 bases from V and 0 bases from J; junction bases left unmatched: 6. Per the germline V gene, CDR1 is SGHRS and CDR2 is YFSETQ. CDR3 size: 15 residues. The CDR3 DNA is TGCGCCAGCAGCCAGCGACAGGGGCCCTCCTACGAGCAGTACTTC. Protein product: CASSQRQGPSYEQYF. The variable domain in full, with the rest retrieved from reference TRBV5-1 and TRBJ2-7, is KAGVTQTPRYLIKTRGQQVTLSCSPISGHRSVSWYQQTPGQGLQFLFEYFSETQRNKGNFPGRFSGRQFSNSRSEMNVSTLELGDSALYLCASSQRQGPSYEQYFGPGTRLTVT.

This chain uses TRBV9 with TRBJ2-7, with unresolved D. Per germline, CDR1 SGDLS and CDR2 YYNGEE. The CDR3 has 14 amino acids. V gave up 3 bases and J gave up 13 bases, with 23 bases separating them. This chain's CDR3 is CASSGDGMNTEAYF. As DNA, the CDR3 is TGTGCCAGCAGCGGCGACGGAATGAACACTGAAGCTTACTTC.

The V gene is TRBV7-9, the J gene TRBJ2-2, with D perhaps matching TRBD1 or TRBD2 (5 bases each). The CDR3 spans 15 residues. The germline V and J ends were trimmed by 5 bases and 16 bases, with 26 bases remaining between them. Germline lookup yields CDR1 SEHNR and CDR2 FQNEAQ (reference sequence). Here the CDR3 reads CASSQEGRTPGRSFF. CDR3 in DNA: TGTGCCAGCAGCCAAGAGGGCCGGACACCAGGCAGATCGTTTTTT. The full variable domain, its missing parts supplied by reference TRBV7-9 and TRBJ2-2, is DTGVSQNPRHKITKRGQNVTFRCDPISEHNRLYWYRQTLGQGPEFLTYFQNEAQLEKSRLLSDRFSAERPKGSFSTLEIQRTEQGDSAMYLCASSQEGRTPGRSFFGEGSRLTVL.

The chain employs TRBV9 and TRBJ1-5, with D perhaps matching TRBD1 (5 bases). Germline values: CDR1 SGDLS, CDR2 YYNGEE. Trimming cost V 4 bases and J 12 bases, with 23 bases left between them. The length of the CDR3 is 15 residues. CDR3 sequence (DNA): TGTGCCAGCAGCATGAGTGGGGGGAATCAGCCCCACCAGCATTTT. Translated, it gives CASSMSGGNQPHQHF.

The CDR3 reads CSARERGVALYEQYF. The CDR3 DNA follows: TGCAGTGCTAGAGAGAGGGGGGTGGCGTTGTACGAGCAGTACTTC. The V call is TRBV20-1, the J call TRBJ2-7; the D gene could be TRBD1 or TRBD2 (6 bases each). V was trimmed by 0 bases and J by 4 bases, leaving 16 bases between them. The CDR3 runs to 15 residues. Germline V gene data show CDR1 as DFQATT and CDR2 as SNEGSKA (reference sequence).

This clonotype was counted at least ten times. This chain joins TRBV20-1 and TRBJ1-5; 7 nucleotides align to TRBD1. Germline loops: CDR1 DFQATT, CDR2 SNEGSKA (reference sequence). The CDR3 sequence is 15 residues long. J gave up 5 bases and V 0 bases, and 7 bases lay outside the gene matches. The DNA of the CDR3 is TGCAGTGCTAGAGAGGAGGGCAGGGGGTATCAGCCCCAGCATTTT. It specifies CSAREEGRGYQPQHF.